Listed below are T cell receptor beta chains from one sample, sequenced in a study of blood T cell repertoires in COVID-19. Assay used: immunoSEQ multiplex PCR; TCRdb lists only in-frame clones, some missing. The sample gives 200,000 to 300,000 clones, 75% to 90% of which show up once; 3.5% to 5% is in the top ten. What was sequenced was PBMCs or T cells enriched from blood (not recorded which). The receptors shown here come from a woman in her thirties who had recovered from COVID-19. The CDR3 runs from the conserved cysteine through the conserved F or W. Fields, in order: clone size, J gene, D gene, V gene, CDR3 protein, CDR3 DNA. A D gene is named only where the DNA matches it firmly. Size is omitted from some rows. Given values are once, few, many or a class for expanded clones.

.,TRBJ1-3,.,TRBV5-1,CASSIKTGSSGNTIYF,TGCGCCAGCAGCATTAAGACAGGCAGCTCTGGAAACACCATATATTTT
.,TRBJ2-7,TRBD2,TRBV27,CASSFNSGSSSEQYF,TGTGCCAGCAGTTTTAACAGCGGGAGTTCAAGTGAGCAGTACTTC
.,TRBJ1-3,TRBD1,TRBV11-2,CASRSTGADSGNTIYF,TGTGCCAGCAGGTCGACAGGGGCCGACTCTGGAAACACCATATATTTT
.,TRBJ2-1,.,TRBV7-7,CASSLDPGWGLNEQFF,TGTGCTAGCAGCTTAGATCCAGGGTGGGGACTTAATGAGCAGTTCTTC
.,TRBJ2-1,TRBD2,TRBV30,CAWKPAGAYYNEQFF,TGTGCCTGGAAGCCTGCGGGAGCGTACTACAATGAGCAGTTCTTC
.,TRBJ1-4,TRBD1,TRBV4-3,CASSRGRGKEKLFF,TGCGCCAGCAGCCGCGGCAGGGGGAAAGAAAAACTGTTTTTT
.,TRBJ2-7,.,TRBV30,CATQRRDKTYEQYF,TGTGCCACCCAGCGCCGGGACAAAACCTACGAGCAGTACTTC
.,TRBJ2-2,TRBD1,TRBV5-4,CASSSGGQGFSYTGELFF,TGTGCCAGCAGCTCCGGCGGACAGGGGTTTAGTTACACCGGGGAGCTGTTTTTT
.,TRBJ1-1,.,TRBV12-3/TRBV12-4,CASSLEAVTEAFF,TGTGCCAGCAGTTTAGAGGCGGTGACTGAAGCTTTCTTT
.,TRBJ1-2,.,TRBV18,CASSPKGRRGRNYGYTF,TGTGCCAGCTCACCGAAGGGTCGCCGGGGGAGAAACTATGGCTACACCTTC
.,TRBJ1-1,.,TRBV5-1,CASSFAQGTEAFF,TGCGCCAGCAGCTTTGCTCAGGGGACTGAAGCTTTCTTT
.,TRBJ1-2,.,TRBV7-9,CASSPSGQALYGYTF,TGTGCCAGCAGCCCCTCAGGGCAGGCGCTCTATGGCTACACCTTC
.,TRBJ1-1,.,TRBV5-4,CASHSFNTEAFF,TGTGCCAGCCACAGCTTCAACACTGAAGCTTTCTTT
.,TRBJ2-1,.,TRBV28,CASYTRDTIYNEQFF,TGTGCCAGCTATACTCGGGACACCATCTACAATGAGCAGTTCTTC
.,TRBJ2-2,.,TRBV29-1,CSAFWNTGELFF,TGCAGCGCTTTCTGGAACACCGGGGAGCTGTTTTTT
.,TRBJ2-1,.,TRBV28,CASSLGLYNEQFF,TGTGCCAGCAGTTTGGGGCTGTACAATGAGCAGTTCTTC
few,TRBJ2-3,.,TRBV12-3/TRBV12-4,CASSAVSTDTQYF,TGTGCCAGCAGTGCGGTTTCCACAGATACGCAGTATTTT
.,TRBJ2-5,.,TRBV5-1,CASSVISATFGETQYF,TGCGCCAGCAGCGTGATTAGCGCGACCTTCGGGGAGACCCAGTACTTC
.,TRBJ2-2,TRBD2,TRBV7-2,CASSLVPSGAGELFF,TGTGCCAGCAGCTTAGTTCCTAGCGGGGCCGGGGAGCTGTTTTTT
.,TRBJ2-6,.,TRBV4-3,CASSQVLQINVLTF,TGCGCCAGCAGCCAAGTTCTACAGATAAACGTCCTGACTTTC
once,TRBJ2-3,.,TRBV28,CASTNTYTQYF,TGTGCCAGCACCAACACATATACGCAGTATTTT
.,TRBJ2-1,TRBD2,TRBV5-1,CASRGLAGGPGTNEQFF,TGCGCCAGCAGGGGACTAGCGGGAGGGCCGGGTACGAATGAGCAGTTCTTC
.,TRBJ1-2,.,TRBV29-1,CSGEQGYRGYTF,TGCAGCGGAGAACAGGGATACAGAGGCTACACCTTC
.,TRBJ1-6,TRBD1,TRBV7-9,CASSPRTGANSPLHF,TGTGCCAGCAGCCCCCGGACAGGGGCAAATTCACCCCTCCACTTT
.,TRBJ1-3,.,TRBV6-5,CASSYGRGVDTIYF,TGTGCCAGCAGTTACGGTAGGGGTGTGGACACCATATATTTT
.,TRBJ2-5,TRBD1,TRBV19,CASSPRTGGSETQYF,TGTGCCAGTAGTCCTCGGACAGGGGGCTCAGAGACCCAGTACTTC
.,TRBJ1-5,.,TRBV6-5,CASSQGYSNQPQHF,TGTGCCAGCAGTCAGGGTTATAGCAATCAGCCCCAGCATTTT
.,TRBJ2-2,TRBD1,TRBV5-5,CASSLQGAENTGELFF,TGTGCCAGCAGCTTACAGGGGGCCGAAAACACCGGGGAGCTGTTTTTT
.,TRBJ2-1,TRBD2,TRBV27,CASRTIAGGWNEQFF,TGTGCCAGCAGGACTATAGCGGGAGGTTGGAATGAGCAGTTCTTC
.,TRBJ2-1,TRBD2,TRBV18,CASSPRTSANSYNEQFF,TGTGCCAGCTCACCGCGGACTAGCGCGAATTCCTACAATGAGCAGTTCTTC
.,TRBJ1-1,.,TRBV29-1,CSAISPRVNTEAFF,TGCAGCGCCATTTCACCCCGAGTCAACACTGAAGCTTTCTTT
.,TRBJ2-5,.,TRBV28,CASSFQGREEETQYF,TGTGCCAGCAGTTTTCAGGGGCGCGAGGAAGAGACCCAGTACTTC
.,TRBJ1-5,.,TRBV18,CASSFRVDQPQHF,TGTGCCAGCTCATTTCGGGTGGATCAGCCCCAGCATTTT
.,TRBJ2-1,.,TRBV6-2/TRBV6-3,CASSYLSSPYNEQFF,TGTGCCAGCAGTTACTTGAGTTCCCCCTACAATGAGCAGTTCTTC
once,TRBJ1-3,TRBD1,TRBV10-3,CAISGQGARNTIYF,TGTGCCATCAGCGGACAGGGGGCGAGAAACACCATATATTTT
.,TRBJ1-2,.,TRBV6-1,CASSVAGPGLSNYGYTF,TGTGCCAGCAGTGTCGCGGGGCCGGGGCTCAGTAACTATGGCTACACCTTC
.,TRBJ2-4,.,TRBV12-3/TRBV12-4,CASRQSDFIQYF,TGTGCCAGCAGACAGTCAGATTTCATTCAGTACTTC
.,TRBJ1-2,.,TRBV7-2,CASSPRGDNYGYTF,TGTGCCAGCAGCCCGCGGGGTGATAACTATGGCTACACCTTC
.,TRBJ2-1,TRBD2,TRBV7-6,CASSLGSSGAYNEQFF,TGTGCCAGCAGCTTAGGGTCTAGCGGAGCTTACAATGAGCAGTTCTTC
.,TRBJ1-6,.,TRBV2,CASRSSYNSPLHF,TGTGCCAGCAGGAGCTCCTATAATTCACCCCTCCACTTT
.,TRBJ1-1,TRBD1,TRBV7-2,CASSPSGQGTEAFF,TGTGCCAGCAGCCCCTCGGGACAGGGGACTGAAGCTTTCTTT
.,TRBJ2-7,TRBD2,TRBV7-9,CASSPTSGEGGQYF,TGTGCCAGCAGCCCAACTAGCGGCGAAGGTGGGCAGTACTTC
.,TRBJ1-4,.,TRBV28,CASRQGTTNEKLFF,TGTGCCAGCAGACAGGGAACCACTAATGAAAAACTGTTTTTT
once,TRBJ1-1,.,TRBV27,CASSLKERTEAFF,TGTGCCAGCAGTTTAAAGGAGCGCACTGAAGCTTTCTTT
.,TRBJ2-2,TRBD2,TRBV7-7,CASSLELAGVTGELFF,TGTGCTAGCAGCTTAGAACTAGCGGGAGTCACCGGGGAGCTGTTTTTT
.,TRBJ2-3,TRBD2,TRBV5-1,CASSLVGLAGGLDTQYF,TGCGCCAGCAGCTTGGTGGGACTAGCGGGAGGTCTAGATACGCAGTATTTT
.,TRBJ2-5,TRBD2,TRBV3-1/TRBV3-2,CASSYPSSGSRGTQYF,TGTGCCAGCAGCTACCCCTCTAGCGGGTCACGGGGGACCCAGTACTTC
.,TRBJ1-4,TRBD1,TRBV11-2,CASSLARTGRNEKLFF,TGTGCCAGCAGCTTAGCCCGGACAGGACGGAATGAAAAACTGTTTTTT
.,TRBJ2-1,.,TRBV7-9,CASSSLGLTGPYNEQFF,TGTGCCAGCAGTTCCCTCGGACTCACGGGTCCCTACAATGAGCAGTTCTTC
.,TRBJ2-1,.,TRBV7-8,CASSFQTGTSSNEQFF,TGTGCCAGCAGCTTTCAAACCGGGACTTCGTCCAATGAGCAGTTCTTC
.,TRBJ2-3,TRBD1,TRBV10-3,CAIGQGFADTQYF,TGTGCCATAGGACAGGGTTTCGCGGATACGCAGTATTTT
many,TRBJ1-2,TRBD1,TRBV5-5,CASSSQPDRGQIGGYTF,TGTGCCAGCAGCTCGCAACCGGACAGGGGCCAAATTGGTGGCTACACCTTC
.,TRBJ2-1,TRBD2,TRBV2,CASSEGVAGIAYNEQFF,TGTGCCAGCAGTGAAGGAGTAGCGGGAATAGCTTACAATGAGCAGTTCTTC